There are a few counts of the clone carrying this T cell receptor beta chain. Trimming took off 1 base at V and 8 bases at J, with 6 bases between the two ends. The CDR3 is 11 residues long. Per germline, CDR1 MGHRA and CDR2 YSYEKL. The sample comes from a study of blood T cell repertoires in COVID-19. As for the study in general: The United States, Italy and Spain supplied acute and convalescent COVID-19 samples. In each case, the material was cDNA or gDNA derived from T cells, B-cell-depleted T cells, or PBMCs.

Per the study methods: The authors estimated nucleated cell counts from reference gene primer amplification. TCRdb's table, derived via immunoSEQ multiplex PCR, lists solely in-frame clones and lacks some. The V and J calls and clone size come from that table; D and trimming were worked out from the DNA. Of more than 250,000 clones in the sample, roughly 90% are singletons; the top ten hold 5% to 7%. What was sequenced was peripheral blood. This chain uses TRBV4-1 with TRBJ2-7, with a possible D match to TRBD1 (5 bases). The sequence derives from a man aged 18 to 30 who had recovered from COVID-19. This CDR3 is CASSQGQQQYF. The CDR3 DNA reads TGCGCCAGCAGCCAAGGACAGCAGCAGTACTTC.